Listed below are T cell receptor beta chains from one sample, sequenced in a study of T-cell memory formation after mild COVID-19. TCRdb re-called the 5' RACE reads through MiXCR, storing one row per CDR3 protein. The table records about 360,000 distinct CDR3 sequences, around 13% of them present only once. The sequenced sample consisted of PBMCs or a T cell subset sorted from them (not recorded which). Receptors were obtained from a man aged 18 to 29 who had mild COVID-19 (a few samples of this study predate the infection). Cell type and time point are not known. Each CDR3 is given with its conserved first and last residue. Each record gives: D gene, J gene, clone size, V gene, CDR3 protein, CDR3 DNA. The D gene is left open where the match is weak. Only some rows state a clone size, as once, few, many or a class for expanded clones.

. TRBJ1-1 . TRBV19 CASSIARSGAFF TGTGCCAGTAGTATCGCGAGGAGTGGAGCTTTCTTT
. TRBJ1-3 few TRBV6-5 CASSPNGSGNTIYF TGTGCCAGCAGTCCTAACGGGTCTGGAAACACCATATATTTT
. TRBJ1-1 . TRBV6-4 CASRSVSSNTEAFF TGTGCCAGCAGATCCGTCTCCTCGAACACTGAAGCTTTCTTT
TRBD1 TRBJ2-3 few TRBV6-1 CASSDLDRGPWDTQYF TGTGCCAGCAGTGACCTAGACAGGGGGCCTTGGGATACGCAGTATTTT
TRBD1 TRBJ1-2 . TRBV2 CASSRQGHPIDYTF TGTGCCAGCAGTAGACAGGGACATCCCATCGACTACACCTTC
. TRBJ1-1 . TRBV24-1 CATSNTRTGNTEAFF TGTGCCACCAGTAACACCCGAACGGGAAACACTGAAGCTTTCTTT
TRBD1 TRBJ2-2 . TRBV5-1 CASSLHGTGKAGELFF TGCGCCAGCAGCCTACATGGGACAGGGAAGGCCGGGGAGCTGTTTTTT
. TRBJ2-3 many TRBV5-5 CASSPLGGRGTDTQYF TGTGCCAGCAGCCCTCTCGGGGGGCGGGGCACAGATACGCAGTATTTT
. TRBJ1-5 . TRBV5-8 CASSPRVGNQPQHF TGTGCCAGCAGCCCCAGGGTGGGCAATCAGCCCCAGCATTTT
. TRBJ1-1 . TRBV7-2 CASSPNRYSEAFF TGTGCCAGCAGCCCTAACAGATATTCTGAAGCTTTCTTT
. TRBJ1-1 . TRBV6-1 CASTRTGTTEAFF TGTGCCAGCACCAGAACAGGGACTACTGAAGCTTTCTTT
TRBD1 TRBJ1-2 few TRBV20-1 CSARETGGPYGYTF TGCAGTGCTAGAGAGACAGGGGGGCCATATGGCTACACCTTC
. TRBJ2-3 many TRBV12-3/TRBV12-4 CASSYWDTQYF TGTGCCAGCAGTTACTGGGATACGCAGTATTTT
. TRBJ2-5 few TRBV29-1 CSVAGTRRETQYF TGCAGCGTTGCAGGGACCAGAAGAGAGACCCAGTACTTC
. TRBJ1-1 . TRBV27 CASSPRPQAMNTEAFF TGTGCCAGCAGTCCAAGGCCACAGGCGATGAACACTGAAGCTTTCTTT
TRBD1 TRBJ2-5 few TRBV27 CASSSGQKYQETQYF TGTGCCAGCAGTTCGGGACAGAAGTACCAAGAGACCCAGTACTTC
. TRBJ2-3 few TRBV5-1 CASSLWGGAADTQYF TGCGCCAGCAGCTTATGGGGGGGGGCAGCAGATACGCAGTATTTT
. TRBJ1-1 . TRBV27 CASSNNRVSPVWNTEAFF TGTGCCAGCAGTAACAACAGGGTCTCGCCGGTCTGGAACACTGAAGCTTTCTTT
TRBD2 TRBJ2-5 few TRBV12-3/TRBV12-4 CASSFSPPGGETQYF TGTGCCAGCAGTTTCTCCCCCCCGGGGGGGGAGACCCAGTACTTC
. TRBJ1-5 . TRBV7-2 CASSLRGWSSQPQHF TGTGCCAGCAGCTTACGGGGTTGGTCGAGTCAGCCCCAGCATTTT
. TRBJ2-2 . TRBV5-1 CASSLGAVNTGELFF TGCGCCAGCAGCTTGGGCGCGGTGAACACCGGGGAGCTGTTTTTT
. TRBJ2-1 few TRBV7-8 CASSLGGRGVDNEQFF TGTGCCAGCAGCTTAGGCGGGCGGGGCGTCGACAATGAGCAGTTCTTC
. TRBJ2-5 . TRBV6-5 CASSYRPDQETQYF TGTGCCAGCAGTTATAGGCCGGACCAAGAGACCCAGTACTTC
. TRBJ1-1 few TRBV6-5 CASRERGNTEAFF TGTGCCAGCAGGGAACGGGGGAACACTGAAGCTTTCTTT
TRBD1 TRBJ1-2 once TRBV6-2/TRBV6-3 CASSYRDRIYGYTF TGTGCCAGCAGTTACAGGGACAGGATCTATGGCTACACCTTC
. TRBJ2-3 few TRBV5-1 CASSSTGPGLTDTQYF TGCGCCAGCAGCTCGACTGGACCGGGCCTAACGGATACGCAGTATTTT
TRBD2 TRBJ2-5 . TRBV14 CASSPLRAGGYETQYF TGTGCCAGCAGCCCCTTGAGAGCGGGGGGGTACGAGACCCAGTACTTC
TRBD1 TRBJ2-5 many TRBV4-1 CASSPRQGTETQYF TGCGCCAGCAGCCCTCGACAGGGAACAGAGACCCAGTACTTC
. TRBJ2-5 many TRBV5-1 CASSPLGSSQETQYF TGCGCCAGCAGCCCCCTAGGGAGCTCCCAAGAGACCCAGTACTTC
. TRBJ2-2 . TRBV7-2 CASSLWGQNTGELFF TGTGCCAGCAGCTTATGGGGACAGAACACCGGGGAGCTGTTTTTT
. TRBJ2-7 . TRBV6-5 CASSPLSRSPEQYF TGTGCCAGCAGTCCCCTGAGCAGGTCCCCCGAGCAGTACTTC
TRBD2 TRBJ2-5 . TRBV9 CASSVSAGGRWGETQYF TGTGCCAGCAGCGTATCCGCGGGGGGCCGCTGGGGAGAGACCCAGTACTTC
. TRBJ1-1 many TRBV2 CASTKTENTEAFF TGTGCCAGCACCAAGACGGAGAACACTGAAGCTTTCTTT